The clone carrying this T cell receptor (beta chain) has only a few counts. These data originate in a study of T cells in Graves' hyperthyroidism and ophthalmopathy. There were TCR beta CDR3 regions amplified from RNA transcripts. TCR CDR3 underwent first-round RT-PCR with the HTBI primer set. TCRdb used MiXCR to reprocess the multiplex PCR reads, holding one entry per CDR3 protein. The table has a few hundred thousand distinct CDR3 sequences, 35% to 55% seen once. Trimming stripped 5 bases from V and 0 bases from J, with 14 bases between. CDR1 SGHVS and CDR2 FNYEAQ come from the germline V gene. The CDR3 is 17 residues long.

This clonotype was obtained from a woman between 18 and 30 years old with Graves' hyperthyroidism. The sequenced material came from peripheral blood or thyroid tissue (not recorded which). The V gene is TRBV7-6, the J gene TRBJ2-6, with D possibly called TRBD1 or TRBD2 (6 bases each). CDR3 in amino acids: CASSRGEPFSGANVLTF. The CDR3 coding sequence is TGTGCCAGCAGCAGGGGGGAGCCCTTCTCTGGGGCCAACGTCCTGACTTTC.